One TCR beta chain is described in this entry. Antigen: not known. This sample stems from a study of cytomegalovirus exposure and HLA in healthy donors. The V and J ends lost 6 bases and 5 bases, in that order; junction bases with no gene match: 6. The CDR3 runs 12 residues. Germline V gene data show CDR1 as SQVTM and CDR2 as ANQGSEA. With 60 Vbeta and 13 Jbeta primers, the PCR was carried out. Per the original data handling: Later, an analysis found 75 million to 100 million unique TCR beta chains, and about 10 million of these were shared. This table comes from immunoSEQ multiplex PCR, and its TCRdb copy is limited to in-frame clones, with some not included. D and trimming come from the DNA, and the V and J calls and clone size come from that table. The data show over 150,000 clones, around 75% seen once. Regarding the study as a whole: Some segments of the V type, notably TRBV6-2 and TRBV6-3, were excluded as indistinguishable. In a later analysis, a missense DCLRE1C variant was linked to TCR beta V- and J-gene trimming. A likely sequencing artifact accounted for one observed cluster of highly shared sequence variants.

The clonotype was recovered from a man aged 25-45 years in good health and CMV-seropositive. The sequenced sample consisted of PBMCs. The V gene is TRBV29-1, the J gene TRBJ2-5; TRBD1 matches at 7 bases. The DNA of the CDR3 is TGCAGCGTGGGGACAGATGAGGAGACCCAGTACTTC. Translation: CSVGTDEETQYF.